The 18 T cell receptor beta chains presented below share a single source sample, sequenced in a study of CD8 T cells in Susac syndrome. An amount of RNA that ranged from roughly 0.45 to 1 ug was reverse transcribed with random hexamers. A single record per CDR3 protein comes from TCRdb applying MiXCR to the immunoSEQ multiplex PCR reads. Here the sample spans about 85,000 distinct CDR3 sequences, 95% being singletons. The sample was CD8+ T cells from PBMCs. These receptors all stem from a human donor with Susac syndrome.

This chain uses TRBV28 with TRBJ2-7, with D hard to call. This CDR3 spans 12 amino acids. CDR1 and CDR2 (germline): MDHEN, SYDVKM. Trimming took off 4 bases at V and 3 bases at J, with 7 bases between the two ends. CDR3 sequence (DNA): TGTGCCAGCAGTTCAGTCGACTACGAGCAGTACTTC. Amino acid sequence: CASSSVDYEQYF.

The chain links TRBV7-8 to TRBJ2-2; possible D gene TRBD2, 5 bases. This CDR3 is 14 amino acids long. Trimming stripped 3 bases from V and 6 bases from J, with 11 bases between. Germline V gives CDR1 SGHVS, CDR2 FQNEAQ. Here the CDR3 DNA reads TGTGCCAGCAGCTTTAGCGAGAGTCCCGGGGAGCTGTTTTTT. Translating gives CASSFSESPGELFF.

The chain carries TRBV7-8 and TRBJ2-1; TRBD2 agrees at 8 bases. Germline CDR1 is SGHVS and CDR2 is FQNEAQ. J lost 7 bases, V lost 0 bases, and 11 bases had no gene match. The CDR3 contains 17 residues. The chain's CDR3 is CASSLAIQRGLRNEQFF. In DNA form, the CDR3 reads TGTGCCAGCAGCTTAGCTATCCAGCGGGGGTTACGGAATGAGCAGTTCTTC.

J is TRBJ2-3 and V is TRBV13; 8 nucleotides agree with TRBD1. The CDR3 runs to 13 residues. Germline trimming cut 6 bases from V and 6 bases from J; bases unmatched to any gene: 5. CDR1 and CDR2 from the germline V gene are PRHDT and FYEKMQ (reference sequence). DNA for the CDR3: TGTGCCAGCAGTGACAGGGGAAGGGATACGCAGTATTTT. Protein: CASSDRGRDTQYF.

V and J are TRBV20-1 and TRBJ2-5; 8 nucleotides agree with TRBD1. Trimming at V came to 7 bases and at J to 3 bases, leaving 10 bases not matched to a gene. Germline V gene sequence: CDR1 DFQATT, CDR2 SNEGSKA (reference sequence). The CDR3 sequence is 14 residues long. The CDR3 reads CSVILATGEETQYF. The CDR3 DNA follows: TGCAGTGTCATATTAGCGACAGGGGAAGAGACCCAGTACTTC.

The count of this clonotype is one. The chain recombines TRBV27 with TRBJ1-2; D remains unclear. The CDR3 is 13 residues long. Trimming removed 3 bases at V and 8 bases at J, with 13 bases between. Germline V gene data show CDR1 as MNHEY and CDR2 as SMNVEV (reference sequence). The CDR3 is CASSFFPTVGYTF. In nucleotides, the CDR3 is TGTGCCAGCAGTTTCTTCCCGACGGTGGGCTACACCTTC.

In this sample, this clonotype turned up a few times. The genes are TRBV27 and TRBJ2-1, with D uncertain. Trimming took off 5 bases at V and 4 bases at J, with 6 bases between the two ends. The length of the CDR3 is 12 residues. Germline V CDR1 and CDR2: MNHEY, SMNVEV (reference sequence). DNA of the CDR3: TGTGCCAGCAGTCCAGGTTACAATGAGCAGTTCTTC. This codes for CASSPGYNEQFF.

V and J are TRBV6-2 or TRBV6-3 and TRBJ2-1; D may be TRBD2 (5 bases). Germline lookup yields CDR1 MNHEY and CDR2 SVGEGT. V gave up 4 bases and J gave up 6 bases, with 13 bases separating them. This CDR3 contains 14 residues. CDR3 in amino acids: CASSSYSARNEQFF. In DNA form, the CDR3 reads TGTGCCAGCAGTTCCTATAGCGCCCGCAATGAGCAGTTCTTC.

The chain is built from TRBV29-1 and TRBJ2-1; 9 bases map to TRBD2. Germline values: CDR1 SQVTM, CDR2 ANQGSEA. J gave up 4 bases and V 6 bases, and 13 bases lay outside the gene matches. This CDR3 comprises 16 residues. The CDR3 is CSVPLASGRLYNEQFF. The CDR3 nucleotides read TGCAGCGTCCCACTAGCAAGCGGGAGGTTATACAATGAGCAGTTCTTC.

The chain carries TRBV30 and TRBJ2-1; D assignment may be TRBD1 or TRBD2 (5 bases each). CDR1 is GTSNPN, CDR2 SVGIG, per germline (reference sequence). V lost 8 bases and J 8 bases, leaving 19 bases between the germline ends. There are 13 residues in the CDR3. Here the CDR3 reads CAGVGPHGDEQFF. The CDR3 DNA sequence: TGTGCCGGGGTGGGGCCCCACGGGGATGAGCAGTTCTTC.

The chain uses TRBV6-2 or TRBV6-3 and TRBJ2-7; D might be TRBD1 or TRBD2, each matching 6 bases. Between the trimmed V and J ends, which lost 6 bases and 2 bases, there was a span of 17 bases. This CDR3 region has 15 residues. Germline CDR1 reads MNHEY; CDR2 reads SVGEGT. In DNA, the CDR3 is TGTGCCAGCAGCATCGCCACGGGGGCCACCTACGAGCAGTACTTC. Translated: CASSIATGATYEQYF.

V is TRBV27 and J is TRBJ2-5; 10 bases match TRBD1. J gave up 5 bases and V 2 bases, and 5 bases lay outside the gene matches. CDR1 is MNHEY, CDR2 SMNVEV, per germline (reference sequence). The CDR3 is 15 amino acids. CDR3 in DNA: TGTGCCAGCAGTTTAGGGACAGGGGTTTGGGAGACCCAGTACTTC. This codes for CASSLGTGVWETQYF.

The gene calls are TRBV19 and TRBJ2-7, with 10 bases that match TRBD2. Germline-derived CDR1 and CDR2 are LNHDA and SQIVND (reference sequence). CDR3 size: 12 residues. Losses at the gene ends were 6 bases for V and 7 bases for J; bases not matched to a gene: 3. CDR3 loop: CASSLAGEEQYF. In DNA, the CDR3 is TGTGCCAGTAGCCTAGCGGGAGAGGAGCAGTACTTC. The complete variable domain, with remaining parts taken from reference TRBV19 and TRBJ2-7, reads DGGITQSPKYLFRKEGQNVTLSCEQNLNHDAMYWYRQDPGQGLRLIYYSQIVNDFQKGDIAEGYSVSREKKESFPLTVTSAQKNPTAFYLCASSLAGEEQYFGPGTRLTVT.

The genes are TRBV28 and TRBJ2-3; TRBD1 aligns across 9 bases. V lost 7 bases and J lost 5; bases outside the gene matches: 16. This CDR3 has 17 residues. Germline V gene data show CDR1 as MDHEN and CDR2 as SYDVKM. This chain's CDR3 is CASTHFLGTGLQDTQYF. In DNA, the CDR3 is TGTGCCAGCACCCATTTCCTTGGGACAGGGCTGCAAGATACGCAGTATTTT.

This CDR3 is CASSPTLYNEQFF. The CDR3 DNA reads as TGCGCCAGCAGCCCAACCCTCTACAATGAGCAGTTCTTC. The chain has TRBV4-1 and TRBJ2-1; D is uncertain. The CDR3 sequence is 13 residues long. Trimming shortened V by 4 bases and J by 3 bases, and 7 bases separated the two germline ends. Germline CDR1 MGHRA, CDR2 YSYEKL.

V and J are TRBV9 and TRBJ1-3; 7 bases agree with TRBD1. V lost 3 bases to trimming and J lost 1 base; unmatched junction nucleotides: 10. CDR3 length: 17 residues. The germline gives CDR1 SGDLS, CDR2 YYNGEE. This chain's CDR3 is CASSDDPGTESGNTIYF. The CDR3, as DNA: TGTGCCAGCAGCGACGATCCCGGGACAGAGTCTGGAAACACCATATATTTT.

This clonotype was detected once. The rearrangement joins TRBV20-1 to TRBJ2-7; 7 nucleotides align to TRBD2. The germline CDR1 and CDR2 sequences are DFQATT and SNEGSKA (reference sequence). V trimming: 0 bases; J trimming: 4 bases; junction bases outside the gene matches: 3. The CDR3 covers 13 residues. CDR3 bases: TGCAGTGCTAGAGATTTTAGCGGGTACGAGCAGTACTTC. Residues: CSARDFSGYEQYF.

This chain joins TRBV28 and TRBJ1-5; D gene ambiguous. This CDR3 is 9 amino acids long. V lost 5 bases and J 9 bases, leaving 2 bases between the germline ends. Germline-derived CDR1 and CDR2 are MDHEN and SYDVKM. CDR3: CASSPPQHF. In nucleotides, the CDR3 is TGTGCCAGCAGTCCGCCCCAGCATTTT. Variable domain in full (rest from reference TRBV28 and TRBJ1-5): DVKVTQSSRYLVKRTGEKVFLECVQDMDHENMFWYRQDPGLGLRLIYFSYDVKMKEKGDIPEGYSVSREKKERFSLILESASTNQTSMYLCASSPPQHFGDGTRLSIL.